Below, one T cell receptor beta chain is given with its context. Its antigen is not known. This entry belongs to a study of T cell responses to AZD1222 COVID-19 vaccine. For the study at large: Investigators merged groups given second doses at roughly 4 or roughly 12 weeks.

This CDR3 region has 14 residues. Trimming left V 5 bases short and J 3 bases short, with 13 bases between. Germline V gene data show CDR1 as MDHEN and CDR2 as SYDVKM. Study observations and caveats: Clonal diversity may have been underestimated, and the donors were mostly white British, with more females than males. Repertoires were collected only later (after the peak T cell response had occurred).

Generated by immunoSEQ multiplex PCR, the TCRdb table keeps only in-frame clones and is missing some. The sample records roughly 97,000 clones, about 93% being singletons. The source material was peripheral blood, sampled on day 0 of AZD1222 vaccination. The receptor was derived from an adult in good health. This chain joins TRBV28 and TRBJ2-5; possibly TRBD1 for D (7 bases). CDR3 protein: CASSNIRGEETQYF. The CDR3 nucleotides are TGTGCCAGCAGTAACATCAGGGGGGAAGAGACCCAGTACTTC.